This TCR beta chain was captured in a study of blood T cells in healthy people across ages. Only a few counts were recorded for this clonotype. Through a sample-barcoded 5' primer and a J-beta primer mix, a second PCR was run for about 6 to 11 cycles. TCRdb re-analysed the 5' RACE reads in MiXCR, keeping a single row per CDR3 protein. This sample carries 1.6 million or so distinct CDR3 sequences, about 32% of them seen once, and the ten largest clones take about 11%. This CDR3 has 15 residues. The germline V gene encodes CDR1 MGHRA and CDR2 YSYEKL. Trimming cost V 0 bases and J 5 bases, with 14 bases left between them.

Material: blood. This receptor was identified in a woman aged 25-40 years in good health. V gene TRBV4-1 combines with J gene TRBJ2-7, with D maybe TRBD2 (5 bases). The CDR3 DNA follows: TGCGCCAGCAGCCAAGATTGGGAGTTTCTCAACGAGCAGTACTTC. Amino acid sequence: CASSQDWEFLNEQYF.